The T cell receptor beta chain described here comes from a study of cytomegalovirus exposure and HLA in healthy donors. Points on this clone: Its specificity is unknown.

The PCR employed 60 Vbeta primers together with 13 Jbeta primers. Profiled with immunoSEQ multiplex PCR; TCRdb holds only in-frame clones, not every one. The sample records about 130,000 clones, approximately 82% being singletons. There were likely unrecorded immune exposures, though donors were nominally healthy when sampled. Study outcomes and limitations: Later findings reportedly placed an Asian-associated ancestry cluster below the approximately 670-donor mean for N-insertions. Productive rates of about 90% or about 30% were seen for most TCR beta V segments in an earlier analysis.

The sequence was obtained from a boy between 2 and 15 years old in good health and CMV-seronegative. The specimen was PBMCs.

For the CDR3, the DNA is TGTGCCAGCAGCCGGCTTTGGGCGGGAGCTATCACAGATACGCAGTATTTT. It encodes CASSRLWAGAITDTQYF. The chain recombines TRBV7-8 with TRBJ2-3; 7 bases match TRBD2. CDR1 and CDR2 from the germline V gene are SGHVS and FQNEAQ. CDR3 length equals 17 residues. V lost 5 bases, J lost 2 bases, and 13 bases stayed unmatched. The full variable domain, in which reference TRBV7-8 and TRBJ2-3 provide the parts outside the CDR3, is GAGVSQSPRYKVAKRGQDVALRCDPISGHVSLFWYQQALGQGPEFLTYFQNEAQLDKSGLPSDRFFAERPEGSVSTLKIQRTQQEDSAVYLCASSRLWAGAITDTQYFGPGTRLTVL.